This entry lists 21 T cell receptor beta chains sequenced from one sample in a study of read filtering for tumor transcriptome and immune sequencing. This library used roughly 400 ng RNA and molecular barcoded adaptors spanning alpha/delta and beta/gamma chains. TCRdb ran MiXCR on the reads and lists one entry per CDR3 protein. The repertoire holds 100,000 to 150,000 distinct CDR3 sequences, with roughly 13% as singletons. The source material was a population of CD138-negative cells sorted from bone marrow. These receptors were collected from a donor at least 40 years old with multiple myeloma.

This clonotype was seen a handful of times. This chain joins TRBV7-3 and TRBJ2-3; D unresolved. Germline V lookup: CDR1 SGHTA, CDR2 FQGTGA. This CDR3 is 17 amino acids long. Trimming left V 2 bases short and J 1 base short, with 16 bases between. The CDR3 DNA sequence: TGTGCCAGCAGCTTACTTTCCGTCGGTGGCGGCACAGATACGCAGTATTTT. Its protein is CASSLLSVGGGTDTQYF. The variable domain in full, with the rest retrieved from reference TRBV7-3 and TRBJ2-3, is GAGVSQTPSNKVTEKGKYVELRCDPISGHTALYWYRQSLGQGPEFLIYFQGTGAADDSGLPNDRFFAVRPEGSVSTLKIQRTERGDSAVYLCASSLLSVGGGTDTQYFGPGTRLTVL.

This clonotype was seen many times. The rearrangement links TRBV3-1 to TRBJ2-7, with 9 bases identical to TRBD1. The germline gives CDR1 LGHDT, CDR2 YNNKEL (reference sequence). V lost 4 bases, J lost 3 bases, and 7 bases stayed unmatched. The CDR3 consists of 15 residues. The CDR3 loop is CASSPPGQGFYEQYF. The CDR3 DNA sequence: TGTGCCAGCAGCCCGCCGGGACAGGGATTCTACGAGCAGTACTTC.

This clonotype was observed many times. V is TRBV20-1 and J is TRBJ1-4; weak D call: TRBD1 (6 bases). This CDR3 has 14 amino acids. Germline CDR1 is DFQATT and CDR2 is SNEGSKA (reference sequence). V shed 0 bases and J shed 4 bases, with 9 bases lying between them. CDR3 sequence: CSARDKGGNEKLFF. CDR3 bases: TGCAGTGCTAGAGATAAGGGGGGTAATGAAAAACTGTTTTTT.

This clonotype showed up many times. The CDR3 bases are TGCGCCAGCAGCTTACTAGCGGGAGGCTCGCCGGTTGAAAATGAGCAGTTCTTC. This translates into CASSLLAGGSPVENEQFF. The V and J genes are TRBV5-1 and TRBJ2-1, with TRBD2 identical over 12 bases. The CDR3 runs to 18 residues. The germline CDR1 and CDR2 sequences are SGHRS and YFSETQ. V trimming: 2 bases; J trimming: 7 bases; junction bases outside the gene matches: 13.

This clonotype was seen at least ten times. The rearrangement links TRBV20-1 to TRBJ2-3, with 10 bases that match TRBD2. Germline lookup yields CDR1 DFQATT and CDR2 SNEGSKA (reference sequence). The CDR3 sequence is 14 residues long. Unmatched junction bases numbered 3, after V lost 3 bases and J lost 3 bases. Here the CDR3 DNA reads TGCAGTGCTAGGGAGACTAGCGGGACAGATACGCAGTATTTT. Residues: CSARETSGTDTQYF.

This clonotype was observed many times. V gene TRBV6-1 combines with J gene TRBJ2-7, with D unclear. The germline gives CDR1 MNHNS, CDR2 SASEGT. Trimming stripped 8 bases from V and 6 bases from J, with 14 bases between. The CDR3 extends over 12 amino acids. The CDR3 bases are TGTGCCAGCGGCCGCCAGCCGGGCGAGCAGTACTTC. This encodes CASGRQPGEQYF.

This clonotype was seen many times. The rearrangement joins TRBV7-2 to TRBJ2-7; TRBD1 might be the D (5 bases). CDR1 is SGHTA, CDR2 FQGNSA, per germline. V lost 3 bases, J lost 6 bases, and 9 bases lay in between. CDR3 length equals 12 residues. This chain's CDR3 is CASSLYRSEQYF. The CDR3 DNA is TGTGCCAGCAGCTTGTACAGGAGCGAGCAGTACTTC.

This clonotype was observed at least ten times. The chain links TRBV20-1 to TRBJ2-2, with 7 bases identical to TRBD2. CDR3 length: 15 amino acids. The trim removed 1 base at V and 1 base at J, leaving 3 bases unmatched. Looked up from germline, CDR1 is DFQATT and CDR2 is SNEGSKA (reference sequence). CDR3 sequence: CSARAGTMNTGELFF. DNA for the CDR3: TGCAGTGCTAGAGCCGGGACTATGAACACCGGGGAGCTGTTTTTT.

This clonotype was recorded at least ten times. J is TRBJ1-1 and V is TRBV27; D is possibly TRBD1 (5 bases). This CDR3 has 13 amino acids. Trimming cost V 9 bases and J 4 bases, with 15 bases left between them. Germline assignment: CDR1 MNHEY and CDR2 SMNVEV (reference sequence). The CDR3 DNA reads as TGTGCCAGACTACCCGGGGGGTGCACTGAAGCTTTCTTT. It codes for CARLPGGCTEAFF.

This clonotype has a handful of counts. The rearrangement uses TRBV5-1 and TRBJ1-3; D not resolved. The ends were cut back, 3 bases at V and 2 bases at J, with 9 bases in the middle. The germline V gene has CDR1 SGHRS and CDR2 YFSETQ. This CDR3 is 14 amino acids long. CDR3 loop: CASSYPGPGNTIYF. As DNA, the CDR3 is TGCGCCAGCAGCTACCCGGGCCCTGGAAACACCATATATTTT.

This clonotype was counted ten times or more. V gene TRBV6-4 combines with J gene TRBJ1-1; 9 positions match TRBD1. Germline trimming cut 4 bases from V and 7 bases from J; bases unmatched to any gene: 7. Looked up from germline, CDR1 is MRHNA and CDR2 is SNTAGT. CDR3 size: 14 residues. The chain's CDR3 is CASSAVPGQGEAFF. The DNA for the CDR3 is TGTGCCAGCAGTGCGGTCCCGGGACAGGGTGAAGCTTTCTTT.

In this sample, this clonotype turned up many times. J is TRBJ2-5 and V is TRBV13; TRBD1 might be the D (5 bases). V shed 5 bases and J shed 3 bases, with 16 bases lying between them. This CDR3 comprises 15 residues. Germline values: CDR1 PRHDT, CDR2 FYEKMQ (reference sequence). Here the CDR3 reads CASSPRSTAKETQYF. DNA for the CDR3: TGTGCCAGCAGCCCTCGCTCGACAGCTAAAGAGACCCAGTACTTC.

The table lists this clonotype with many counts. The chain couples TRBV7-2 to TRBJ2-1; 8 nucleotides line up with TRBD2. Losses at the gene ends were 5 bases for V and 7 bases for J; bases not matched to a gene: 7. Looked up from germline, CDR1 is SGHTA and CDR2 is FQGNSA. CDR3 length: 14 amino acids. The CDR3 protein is CASSLGTSLNEQFF. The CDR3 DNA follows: TGTGCCAGCAGCCTCGGGACTAGTCTGAATGAGCAGTTCTTC. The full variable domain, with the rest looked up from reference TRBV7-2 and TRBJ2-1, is GAGVSQSPSNKVTEKGKDVELRCDPISGHTALYWYRQSLGQGLEFLIYFQGNSAPDKSGLPSDRFSAERTGGSVSTLTIQRTQQEDSAVYLCASSLGTSLNEQFFGPGTRLTVL.

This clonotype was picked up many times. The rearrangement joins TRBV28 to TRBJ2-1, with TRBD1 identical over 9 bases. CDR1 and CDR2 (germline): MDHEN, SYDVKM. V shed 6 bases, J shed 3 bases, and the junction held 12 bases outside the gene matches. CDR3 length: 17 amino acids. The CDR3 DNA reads TGTGCCAGCAGCCGCCCCCCGGACAGGGGACGCTACAATGAGCAGTTCTTC. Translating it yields CASSRPPDRGRYNEQFF.

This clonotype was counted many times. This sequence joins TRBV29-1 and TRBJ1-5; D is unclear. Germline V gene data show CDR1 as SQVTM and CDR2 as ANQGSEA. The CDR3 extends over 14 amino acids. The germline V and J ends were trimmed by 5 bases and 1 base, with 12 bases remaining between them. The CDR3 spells CSVSGIGSNQPQHF. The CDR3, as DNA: TGCAGCGTTTCGGGGATCGGCAGCAATCAGCCCCAGCATTTT.

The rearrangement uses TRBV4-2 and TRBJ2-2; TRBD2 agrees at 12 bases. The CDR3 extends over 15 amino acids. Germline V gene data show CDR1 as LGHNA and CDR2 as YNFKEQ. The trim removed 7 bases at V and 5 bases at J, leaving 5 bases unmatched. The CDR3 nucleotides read TGTGCCAGCATCGACGGGACTAGCGGGACCGGGGAGCTGTTTTTT. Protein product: CASIDGTSGTGELFF.

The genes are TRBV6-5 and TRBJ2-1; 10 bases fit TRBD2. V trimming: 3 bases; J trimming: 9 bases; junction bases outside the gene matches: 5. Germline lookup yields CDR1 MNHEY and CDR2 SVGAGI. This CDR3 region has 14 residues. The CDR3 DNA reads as TGTGCCAGCAGTTATAGCGGGGGGCCGGGTGAGCAGTTCTTC. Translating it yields CASSYSGGPGEQFF.

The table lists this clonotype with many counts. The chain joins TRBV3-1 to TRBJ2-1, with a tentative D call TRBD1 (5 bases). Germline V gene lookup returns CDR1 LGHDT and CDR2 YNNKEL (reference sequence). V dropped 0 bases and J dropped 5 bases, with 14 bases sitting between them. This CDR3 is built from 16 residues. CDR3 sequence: CASSQERAQGNNEQFF. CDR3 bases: TGTGCCAGCAGCCAAGAAAGGGCCCAGGGAAACAATGAGCAGTTCTTC.

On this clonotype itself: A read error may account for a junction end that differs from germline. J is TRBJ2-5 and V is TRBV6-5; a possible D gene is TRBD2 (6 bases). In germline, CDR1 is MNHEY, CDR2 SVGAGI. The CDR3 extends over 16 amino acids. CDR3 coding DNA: TGCGCCAGCAGCCTCGCTCCGGGAGCGCACCAAGAGACCCAGTACTTC. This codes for CASSLAPGAHQETQYF.

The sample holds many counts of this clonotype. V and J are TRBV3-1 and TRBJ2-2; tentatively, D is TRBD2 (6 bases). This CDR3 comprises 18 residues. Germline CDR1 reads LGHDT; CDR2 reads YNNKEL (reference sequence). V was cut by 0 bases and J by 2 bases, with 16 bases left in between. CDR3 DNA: TGTGCCAGCAGCCAAGATCTCCGGGGGTCCCGTAACACCGGGGAGCTGTTTTTT. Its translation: CASSQDLRGSRNTGELFF.

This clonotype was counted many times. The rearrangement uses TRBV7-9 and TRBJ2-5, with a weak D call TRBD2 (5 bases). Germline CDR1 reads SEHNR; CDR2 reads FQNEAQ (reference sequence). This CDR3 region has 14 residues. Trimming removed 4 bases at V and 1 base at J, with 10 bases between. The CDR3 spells CASSYPGVQETQYF. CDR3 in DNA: TGTGCCAGCAGCTACCCCGGGGTCCAAGAGACCCAGTACTTC. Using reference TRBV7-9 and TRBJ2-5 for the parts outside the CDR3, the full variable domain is DTGVSQNPRHKITKRGQNVTFRCDPISEHNRLYWYRQTLGQGPEFLTYFQNEAQLEKSRLLSDRFSAERPKGSFSTLEIQRTEQGDSAMYLCASSYPGVQETQYFGPGTRLLVL.